This TCR beta chain was recorded in a study of human T cells and chemical hapten exposure (dated by TCRdb to 2020 to 2023). Regarding the research as a whole: The libraries were sequenced as a pool, and the TCR yield per sample differed mostly because of small variations in library volumes within the pool. The study tracked peripheral blood TCR repertoire changes in vivo during primary and secondary sensitization to the hapten diphenylcyclopropenone (DPC) in alopecia patients. Each blood RNA sample was used to sequence both TCR alpha and TCR beta chains. Overall study outcomes, separate from this receptor: DPC sensitization did not change how many TCRs were above 1 in 1000 frequency, and no evidence was found of alterations in global repertoire structure. After repeated subsampling, changes were observed in the strength of the expansion versus patch-test correlation and in the threshold at which the correlation became significant.

The library was prepared using RACE. This sample was sequenced with a NextSeq 500. During library preparation, unique molecular identifiers were attached to individual cDNA molecules so that TCRs could be counted in a quantitative, reproducible way. On the study's bioinformatics: The median number of TCRs per sample was approximately 93,000, ranging from roughly 23,224 to 690,600. V, J and CDR3 annotation of the TCR reads was performed with the Decombinator software suite. For the PS versus PT1 abundance plots, all samples were subsampled to the same number of TCRs (28,000). Expanded TCRs were defined as absent before sensitization and observed at least eight times at the 2-week time point. TCRdb itself trimmed the public reads at Q25 with fastp, ran MiXCR and retained productive beta chains. Here each entry gathers all rows of one CDR3 protein and keeps the most common genes and DNA. These V and J calls derive from TCRdb rather than the authors' analysis. The sample yields under 90,000 distinct CDR3 sequences; about 8.7% were counted once. Together, the top ten hold less than 2% of the sample.

There are a few counts of this clonotype. It lacks a known antigen. The sample holds no much larger clone one base away, and base qualities are not on file. What this sample's time point label stands for: healthy volunteer bleed at 6 weeks. Total RNA was isolated from unfractionated whole blood collected in Tempus Blood RNA tubes. As TCR sequencing controls, five or six healthy volunteers were used, with blood taken at day 0, 2 weeks and 6 weeks. CDR1 and CDR2, looked up from the germline V gene (reference sequence), are MNHEY and SMNVEV. The V and J ends are trimmed by 5 bases and 4 bases, leaving 14 bases between them. From its cysteine to its phenylalanine, the CDR3 spans 14 amino acids. Only the CDR3 DNA stays, 42 bases, in frame from base 1.

The sequence joins TRBV27 to TRBJ1-1, with an unclear D gene assignment. The specimen sequenced was whole blood. This receptor was identified in a male donor in good health. Some clones in this sample may be carry-over from other donors' samples. The bases are TGTGCCAGCAGTCCCCAAGAGTCGGGCACTGAAGCTTTCTTT. Its protein is CASSPQESGTEAFF.